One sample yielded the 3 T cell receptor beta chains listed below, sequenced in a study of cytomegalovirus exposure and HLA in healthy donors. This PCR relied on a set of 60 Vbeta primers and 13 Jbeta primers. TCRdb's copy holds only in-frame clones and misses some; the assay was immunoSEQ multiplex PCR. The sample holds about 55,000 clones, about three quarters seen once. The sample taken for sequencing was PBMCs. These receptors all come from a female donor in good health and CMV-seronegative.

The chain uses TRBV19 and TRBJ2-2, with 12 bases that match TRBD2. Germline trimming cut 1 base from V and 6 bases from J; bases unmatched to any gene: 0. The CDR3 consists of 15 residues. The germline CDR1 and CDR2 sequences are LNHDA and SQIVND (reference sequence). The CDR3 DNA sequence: TGTGCCAGTAGTATAGGACTAGCGGGAGCCGGGGAGCTGTTTTTT. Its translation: CASSIGLAGAGELFF.

The CDR3 spells CASSQGTGVQNIQYF. In nucleotides, the CDR3 is TGCGCCAGCAGCCAAGGGACGGGAGTTCAAAACATTCAGTACTTC. The chain combines TRBV4-3 with TRBJ2-4; possible D gene TRBD2, 6 bases. Germline CDR1 and CDR2: LGHNA and YSLEER. V lost 1 base, J lost 5 bases, and 12 bases lay in between. CDR3 length: 15 residues.

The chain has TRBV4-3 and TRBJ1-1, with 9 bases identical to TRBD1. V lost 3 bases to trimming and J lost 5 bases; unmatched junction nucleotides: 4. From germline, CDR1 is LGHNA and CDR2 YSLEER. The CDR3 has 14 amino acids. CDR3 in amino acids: CASSQYGQGTEAFF. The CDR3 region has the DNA TGCGCCAGCAGCCAGTACGGACAGGGGACTGAAGCTTTCTTT.